This T cell receptor beta chain stems from a study of cytomegalovirus exposure and HLA in healthy donors. This clone was seen more than once but under ten times. What it binds is unknown. This CDR3 has 16 residues. Germline V CDR1 and CDR2: KGHSH, LQKENI. The V end lost 6 bases, the J end lost 1 base, and 18 bases lay between the germline ends. The PCR had 60 Vbeta and 13 Jbeta primers. The method was immunoSEQ multiplex PCR; TCRdb's version includes in-frame clones alone and lacks a portion of them. The table records about 160,000 clones, approximately 80% of them present only once. Findings and caveats of the study: Links to common viral pathogens appeared, in a later analysis, for several of the most significant clusters.

This TCR was sampled from a woman aged 45-65 years in good health and CMV-seronegative. The sample comprised PBMCs. The chain has TRBV18 and TRBJ2-5; tentatively, D is TRBD1 (5 bases). CDR3 protein: CASSSSQGLPQETQYF. The CDR3 DNA reads TGTGCCAGCTCGTCCTCGCAGGGTCTACCCCAAGAGACCCAGTACTTC.